This TCR beta chain was identified in a study of blood T cell repertoires in COVID-19 (dated by TCRdb to 2018 to 2021). At the level of the whole study: Collaborator samples came from the United States, Italy and Spain and covered acute and convalescent phases of COVID-19. Nearly every sample came with metadata listing a de-identified subject ID, COVID-19 status, age in years and sex. A freely available public database, intended as a resource for researchers studying the immune response to SARS-CoV-2, is where the repertoires were released. The material from the prospective study consisted of cDNA or gDNA derived from T cells, B-cell-depleted T cells, or PBMCs. HLA class I and class II types, where available, came from metadata supplied by the sample provider rather than from assay-based typing. The samples were drawn from the first 160 participants of the ongoing ImmuneRACE study and from roughly 1,300 subjects provided by 6 global collaborators. The dataset comprised deeply sampled blood TCRbeta repertoires from subjects exposed to, actively infected with, or recovered from COVID-19. The full study reports these points: The quantity of clinical and demographic metadata differed by source and by participant and was supplied without curation.

The immunoSEQ Assay, a bias-controlled multiplex PCR, was used to amplify TCRbeta CDR3 regions from genomic DNA. The original pipeline was this. The number of nucleated cells in each sample was estimated by amplification of reference gene primers within the assay. Sequence reads were collapsed and filtered to measure the absolute abundance of every unique TCRbeta CDR3 rearrangement. Productive Simpson clonality was computed per sample as the square root of Simpson's diversity index over productive rearrangements. TCRdb mirrors the immuneACCESS table, restricted to in-frame sequences. Some clones are absent from its copies; in checked studies, under half trace to an unresolved V gene, and the reason for the others is unknown. Clonal size and the V and J genes are those of that table, whereas D and trimming came from the DNA. The sample profile shows approximately 280,000 clones; around 89% of them were found once. The top ten hold about 5% of the sample.

Concerning this clone itself: It has no known antigen specificity. No much larger clone exists at a distance of one base, and base qualities are not known.

Collaborating institutions collected whole blood in K2EDTA tubes following their own protocols. For TCRbeta analysis, collaborator samples were shipped as frozen whole blood, as isolated PBMCs, or as DNA extracted from either sample type. CDR1 and CDR2 were assigned from the germline V gene (reference sequence) as LNHNV and YYDKDF. V lost 0 bases and J lost 1 base, and the count of bases not matched to a germline gene is 5. Spanning cysteine to phenylalanine, the CDR3 consists of 18 amino acids. Here the CDR3 DNA is all that survives: 54 bases in frame from base 1. The rearrangement combines TRBV15 with TRBJ1-4; the central 10 bases match TRBD1. The TCR originated in a man aged 35 to 55 with acute or convalescent COVID-19. Sequenced input: peripheral blood. The CDR3: CATSRDWGTGETNEKLFF. The nucleotides are TGTGCCACCAGCAGAGATTGGGGGACAGGGGAAACTAATGAAAAACTGTTTTTT.